The 16 T cell receptor beta chains listed next were all sequenced from one sample in a study of blood T cells in healthy people across ages. A second PCR, run for about 6 to 12 cycles, used a sample-barcoded 5' primer plus a J-beta primer mix. TCRdb recomputed calls from the 5' RACE reads with MiXCR, one row per CDR3 protein. This table has about 940,000 distinct CDR3 sequences, approximately 49% appearing once. Sequencing input: blood. Source of these receptors: a man under 40 in good health.

This chain joins TRBV6-5 and TRBJ1-5; D is unclear. This CDR3 is built from 14 residues. V was trimmed by 3 bases and J by 5 bases, leaving 11 bases between them. Per the germline V gene, CDR1 is MNHEY and CDR2 is SVGAGI. CDR3: CASSYNQRDQPQHF. The CDR3 DNA reads as TGTGCCAGCAGTTATAACCAGCGGGATCAGCCCCAGCATTTT.

In this sample, this clonotype turned up once. V and J are TRBV30 and TRBJ2-5; D unclear. This CDR3 comprises 12 residues. The germline V gene encodes CDR1 GTSNPN and CDR2 SVGIG (reference sequence). V shed 4 bases and J shed 0 bases, with 6 bases lying between them. This CDR3 is CAWKGYQETQYF. CDR3 nucleotide sequence: TGTGCCTGGAAGGGTTACCAAGAGACCCAGTACTTC.

As concerns this clonotype: At one end, the junction sequence differs from germline, possibly due to a read error. The V and J genes are TRBV20-1 and TRBJ1-5; D is possibly TRBD1 (6 bases). This CDR3 spans 15 amino acids. The germline gives CDR1 DFQATT, CDR2 SNEGSKA (reference sequence). CDR3 protein: CSARGGLYSNQPQHF. The CDR3 DNA sequence: TGCAGTGCCAGAGGGGGGCTTTATAGCAATCAGCCCCAGCATTTT.

The chain is built from TRBV12-3 or TRBV12-4 and TRBJ2-3; 7 nucleotides agree with TRBD2. The V segment lost 4 bases and the J segment 2 bases; nucleotides outside the gene matches: 9. The CDR3 covers 16 residues. In DNA, the CDR3 is TGTGCCAGCAGTTCCCCTGCCGGGACTATCACAGATACGCAGTATTTT. It translates to CASSSPAGTITDTQYF.

V is TRBV9 and J is TRBJ2-5, with 8 bases fitting TRBD2. The tail of the sequence fits TRBJ2-7 better, so the J call may be wrong. In germline, CDR1 is SGDLS, CDR2 YYNGEE. CDR3 size: 15 residues. The CDR3 region has the DNA TGTGCCAGCAGCGTAGGTAGCGGGGATACCCACGAGCAGTACTTC. This encodes CASSVGSGDTHEQYF.

The chain links TRBV5-1 to TRBJ2-1, with 8 positions matching TRBD2. Germline V gives CDR1 SGHRS, CDR2 YFSETQ. The CDR3 consists of 15 residues. V gave up 2 bases and J gave up 2 bases; unmatched junction bases: 3. CDR3 region: CASSLAGAAYNEQFF. CDR3 bases: TGCGCCAGCAGCTTAGCGGGGGCAGCCTACAATGAGCAGTTCTTC.

V gene TRBV3-1 combines with J gene TRBJ2-1; TRBD2 matches at 11 bases. Losses at the gene ends were 3 bases for V and 2 bases for J; bases not matched to a gene: 6. Germline CDR1 reads LGHDT; CDR2 reads YNNKEL (reference sequence). CDR3 length: 17 residues. The CDR3 protein is CASSQTSGVMTYNEQFF. The CDR3 nucleotides read TGTGCCAGCAGCCAGACTAGCGGGGTTATGACCTACAATGAGCAGTTCTTC.

The chain employs TRBV2 and TRBJ2-3; no clear D gene. The V gene lost 3 bases and the J gene lost 4 bases, with 14 bases spanning the gap. The germline V gene has CDR1 SNHLY and CDR2 FYNNEI. The CDR3 totals 15 residues. CDR3 sequence (DNA): TGTGCCAGCAGTGATGCGGCAGGTCGGGCAGATACGCAGTATTTT. Encoded protein: CASSDAAGRADTQYF.

The chain couples TRBV29-1 to TRBJ1-4; D gene ambiguous. The CDR3 contains 17 residues. Germline-derived CDR1 and CDR2 are SQVTM and ANQGSEA. V was cut by 1 base and J by 7 bases, with 22 bases left in between. The CDR3: CSVEALPTTGGSEKLFF. The CDR3, as DNA: TGCAGCGTTGAAGCCCTACCTACGACGGGAGGTAGTGAAAAACTGTTTTTT.

The sample holds a few counts of this clonotype. The chain combines TRBV6-5 with TRBJ2-7, with D perhaps matching TRBD2 (7 bases). Germline values: CDR1 MNHEY, CDR2 SVGAGI. The CDR3 loop spans 16 amino acids. Trimming took off 0 bases at V and 3 bases at J, with 15 bases between the two ends. The CDR3 reads CASSYSRGGGVYEQYF. The CDR3 bases are TGTGCCAGCAGTTACTCGAGAGGCGGGGGCGTCTACGAGCAGTACTTC.

The chain couples TRBV12-3 or TRBV12-4 to TRBJ2-5, with 8 bases identical to TRBD2. CDR3 length equals 14 residues. V shed 8 bases, J shed 11 bases, and the junction held 16 bases outside the gene matches. This chain's CDR3 is CASAGTRSYNEQYF. The DNA for the CDR3 is TGTGCCAGCGCCGGGACTAGGTCCTACAATGAGCAGTACTTC.

The chain carries TRBV27 and TRBJ1-2, with D uncertain. The CDR3 is 11 residues long. CDR1 and CDR2 from the germline V gene are MNHEY and SMNVEV (reference sequence). The V and J ends lost 4 bases and 6 bases respectively, with 6 bases between them. Here the CDR3 reads CASSSVDGYTF. The CDR3 DNA reads as TGTGCCAGCAGTTCGGTCGATGGCTACACCTTC.

This rearrangement joins TRBV28 to TRBJ1-2, with D perhaps matching TRBD1 (6 bases). This CDR3 is 15 amino acids long. V was clipped by 2 bases and J by 5 bases, with 15 bases between them. CDR1 and CDR2 from the germline V gene are MDHEN and SYDVKM. The CDR3 is CASSLGGARSYGYTF. The DNA of the CDR3 is TGTGCCAGCAGTTTAGGGGGCGCGAGGTCGTATGGCTACACCTTC.

V is TRBV6-1 and J is TRBJ1-2; tentative D call: TRBD1 (6 bases). V gave up 2 bases and J gave up 3 bases, with 13 bases separating them. This CDR3 comprises 15 residues. Germline CDR1 MNHNS, CDR2 SASEGT. CDR3 loop: CASSENGAGDYGYTF. The CDR3 coding sequence is TGTGCCAGCAGTGAAAATGGGGCAGGGGACTATGGCTACACCTTC.

The gene calls are TRBV6-1 and TRBJ2-4; 7 nucleotides match TRBD1. V dropped 6 bases and J dropped 3; count of bases not matched to a gene: 11. The CDR3 totals 16 residues. In germline, CDR1 is MNHNS, CDR2 SASEGT. CDR3 sequence: CASRGPDRVGKNIQYF. In DNA, the CDR3 is TGTGCCAGCAGGGGGCCTGACAGGGTTGGCAAAAACATTCAGTACTTC.

This sequence joins TRBV4-1 and TRBJ1-2; possible D gene TRBD1, 6 bases. The CDR3 loop spans 16 amino acids. Looked up from germline, CDR1 is MGHRA and CDR2 is YSYEKL. V was cut by 1 base and J by 5 bases, with 17 bases left in between. The CDR3 coding sequence is TGCGCCAGCAGCCAAGTAGGGACAAACCCGGGGTATGGCTACACCTTC. Protein product: CASSQVGTNPGYGYTF.